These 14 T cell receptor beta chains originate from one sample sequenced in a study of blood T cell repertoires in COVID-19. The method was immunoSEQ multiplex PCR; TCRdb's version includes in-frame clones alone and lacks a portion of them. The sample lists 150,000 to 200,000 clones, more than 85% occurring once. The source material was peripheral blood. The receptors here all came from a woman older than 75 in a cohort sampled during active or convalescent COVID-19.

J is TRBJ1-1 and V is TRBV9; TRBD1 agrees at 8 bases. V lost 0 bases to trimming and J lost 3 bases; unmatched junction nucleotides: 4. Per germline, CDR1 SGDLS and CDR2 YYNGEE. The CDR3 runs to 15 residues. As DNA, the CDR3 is TGTGCCAGCAGCGTAGGGACAGGGCGGGACACTGAAGCTTTCTTT. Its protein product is CASSVGTGRDTEAFF.

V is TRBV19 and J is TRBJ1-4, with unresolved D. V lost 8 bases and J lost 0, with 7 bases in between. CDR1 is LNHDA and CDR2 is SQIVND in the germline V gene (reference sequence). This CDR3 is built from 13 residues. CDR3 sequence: CASVSATNEKLFF. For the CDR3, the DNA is TGTGCCAGTGTCTCTGCAACTAATGAAAAACTGTTTTTT.

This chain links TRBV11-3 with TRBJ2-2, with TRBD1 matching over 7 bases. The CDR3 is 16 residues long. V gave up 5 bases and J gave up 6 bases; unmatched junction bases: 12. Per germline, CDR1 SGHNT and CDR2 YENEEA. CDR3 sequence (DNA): TGTGCCAGCAGCCCACTTGGTAGGGGGCGCGCCGGGGAGCTGTTTTTT. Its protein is CASSPLGRGRAGELFF. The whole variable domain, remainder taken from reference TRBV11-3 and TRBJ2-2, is EAGVVQSPRYKIIEKKQPVAFWCNPISGHNTLYWYLQNLGQGPELLIRYENEEAVDDSQLPKDRFSAERLKGVDSTLKIQPAELGDSAVYLCASSPLGRGRAGELFFGEGSRLTVL.

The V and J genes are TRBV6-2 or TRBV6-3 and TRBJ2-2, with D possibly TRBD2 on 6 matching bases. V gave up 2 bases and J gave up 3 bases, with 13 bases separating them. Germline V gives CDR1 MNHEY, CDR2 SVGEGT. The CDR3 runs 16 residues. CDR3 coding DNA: TGTGCCAGCAGTTACAGGTTAGCGGCTTACACCGGGGAGCTGTTTTTT. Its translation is CASSYRLAAYTGELFF.

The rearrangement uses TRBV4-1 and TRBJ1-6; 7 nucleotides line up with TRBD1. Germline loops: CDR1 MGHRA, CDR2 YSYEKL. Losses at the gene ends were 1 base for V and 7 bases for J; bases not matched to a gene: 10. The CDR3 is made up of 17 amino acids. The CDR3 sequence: CASSQAPRRGVNSPLHF. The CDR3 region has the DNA TGCGCCAGCAGCCAAGCCCCACGCAGGGGGGTGAATTCACCCCTCCACTTT.

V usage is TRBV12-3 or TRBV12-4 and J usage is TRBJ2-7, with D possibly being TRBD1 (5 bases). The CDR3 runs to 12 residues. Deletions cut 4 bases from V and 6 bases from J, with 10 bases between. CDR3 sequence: CASSSTGSEQYV. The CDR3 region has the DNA TGTGCCAGCAGTTCCACAGGCTCCGAGCAGTACGTC.

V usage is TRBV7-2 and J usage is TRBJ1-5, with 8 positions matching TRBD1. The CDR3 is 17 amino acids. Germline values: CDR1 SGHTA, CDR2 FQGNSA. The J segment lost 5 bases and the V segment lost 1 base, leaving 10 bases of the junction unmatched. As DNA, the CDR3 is TGTGCCAGCAGCTTAGGAGGACGGACAGGGCCCCATCAGCCCCAGCATTTT. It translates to CASSLGGRTGPHQPQHF.

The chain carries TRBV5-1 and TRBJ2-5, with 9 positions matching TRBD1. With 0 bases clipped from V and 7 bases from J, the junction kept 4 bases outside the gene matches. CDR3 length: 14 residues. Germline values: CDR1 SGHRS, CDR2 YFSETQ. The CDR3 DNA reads TGCGCCAGCAGCTTGGATACAGGGGGCTTGACCCAGTACTTC. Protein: CASSLDTGGLTQYF.

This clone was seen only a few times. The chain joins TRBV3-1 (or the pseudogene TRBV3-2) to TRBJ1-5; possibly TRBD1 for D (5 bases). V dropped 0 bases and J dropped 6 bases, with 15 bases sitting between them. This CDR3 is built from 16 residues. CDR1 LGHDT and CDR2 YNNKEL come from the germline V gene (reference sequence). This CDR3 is CASSQEGGVLGQPQHF. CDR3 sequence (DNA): TGTGCCAGCAGCCAAGAAGGAGGGGTCTTGGGTCAGCCCCAGCATTTT.

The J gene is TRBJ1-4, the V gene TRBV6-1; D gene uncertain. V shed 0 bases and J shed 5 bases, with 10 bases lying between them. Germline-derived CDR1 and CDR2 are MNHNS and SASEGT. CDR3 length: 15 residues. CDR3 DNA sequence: TGTGCCAGCAGTGAAGCAGAGATTCGAAATGAAAAACTGTTTTTT. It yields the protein CASSEAEIRNEKLFF.

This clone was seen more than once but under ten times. The CDR3 bases are TGTGCCAGTAGTATATTCGGGGGGAACACTGAAGCTTTCTTT. This encodes CASSIFGGNTEAFF. The chain couples TRBV19 to TRBJ1-1; D may be TRBD1 (5 bases). Looked up from germline, CDR1 is LNHDA and CDR2 is SQIVND (reference sequence). The CDR3 extends over 14 amino acids. V shed 2 bases and J shed 1 base, with 8 bases lying between them. Combining the CDR3 with reference TRBV19 and TRBJ1-1 gives the whole variable domain DGGITQSPKYLFRKEGQNVTLSCEQNLNHDAMYWYRQDPGQGLRLIYYSQIVNDFQKGDIAEGYSVSREKKESFPLTVTSAQKNPTAFYLCASSIFGGNTEAFFGQGTRLTVV.

The DNA of the CDR3 is TGTGCCAGCTCACCAATGGGCTTTAACACTGAAGCTTTCTTT. The encoded protein is CASSPMGFNTEAFF. The chain links TRBV18 to TRBJ1-1; D not certain. Germline CDR1 and CDR2: KGHSH and LQKENI. Trimming took 2 bases from V and 2 from J, leaving 9 bases between them. The CDR3 extends over 14 amino acids.

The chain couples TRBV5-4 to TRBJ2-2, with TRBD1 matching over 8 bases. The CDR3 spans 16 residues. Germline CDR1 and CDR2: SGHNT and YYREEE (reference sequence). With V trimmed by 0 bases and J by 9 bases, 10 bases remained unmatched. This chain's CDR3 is CASSLGPTGVSRELFF. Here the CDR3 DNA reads TGTGCCAGCAGCTTGGGTCCGACAGGGGTCTCCCGGGAGCTGTTTTTT.

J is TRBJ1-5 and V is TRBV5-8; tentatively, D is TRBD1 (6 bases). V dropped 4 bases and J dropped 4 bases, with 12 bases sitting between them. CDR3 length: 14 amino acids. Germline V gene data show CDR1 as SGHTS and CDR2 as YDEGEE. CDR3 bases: TGTGCCAGCAGCCCCGGGGGGCCTAATCAGCCCCAGCATTTT. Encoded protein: CASSPGGPNQPQHF.